This T cell receptor (beta chain) emerged from a study of glioma-infiltrating T cells after dendritic cell vaccination. In this sample, this clone turned up a few times. Trimming removed 1 base at V and 3 bases at J, with 20 bases between. Germline V gene data show CDR1 as LGHNA and CDR2 as YNFKEQ. This CDR3 is 18 amino acids long. Profiling relied on immunoSEQ multiplex PCR, and the TCRdb table lists in-frame clones only, not all of them. The repertoire includes fewer than 110,000 clones, more than 80% of them detected once, and over 9.5% sits in the top ten. The sequencing here drew on blood, taken before dendritic cell vaccination. V gene TRBV4-2 combines with J gene TRBJ2-3; a weak D match, TRBD2 (7 bases). The sequence derives from a human donor with glioblastoma. The CDR3 here is CASSQALGVGGPTDTQYF. The DNA for the CDR3 is TGTGCCAGCAGCCAAGCGTTAGGCGTCGGGGGGCCGACAGATACGCAGTATTTT.